This T cell receptor beta chain was recovered during a study of cytomegalovirus exposure and HLA in healthy donors. Findings and caveats of the study: Accounts indicate the classifier identified cytomegalovirus status with strong specificity and sensitivity.

The repertoire was sequenced with immunoSEQ multiplex PCR; TCRdb's copy has only in-frame clones and lacks some. The table lists 57,000 or so clones, roughly 94% of them singletons. A note on this clone: Its target is not known.

The V and J ends lost 2 bases and 2 bases, in that order; junction bases with no gene match: 4. Germline V gene data show CDR1 as SGHNT and CDR2 as YYREEE (reference sequence). CDR3 size: 15 residues. This receptor was identified in a man aged 18 to 29 in good health and CMV-seronegative. The sample taken for sequencing was PBMCs. V gene TRBV5-4 combines with J gene TRBJ2-7, with TRBD2 matching over 10 bases. The DNA of the CDR3 is TGTGCCAGCAGCTTTATAGCGGGAGGAGCCTACGAGCAGTACTTC. Its translation is CASSFIAGGAYEQYF.